Listed here is a single TCR beta chain. Its antigen is as yet unknown. The data originate from a study of cytomegalovirus exposure and HLA in healthy donors. Turning to the study itself: The study's early data release held about 85 million unique TCRs from HLA-typed donors. Study-level results: It was approximately 170 TCR beta chains that were listed as cytomegalovirus-associated. Per published reports, the classifier diagnosed cytomegalovirus status with high specificity and sensitivity.

The CDR3 has 13 amino acids. The V gene's germline CDR1 is MDHEN and CDR2 SYDVKM. Trimming left V 10 bases short and J 4 bases short, with 13 bases between. Both 60 Vbeta primers and 13 Jbeta primers went into the PCR. The table came from immunoSEQ multiplex PCR; TCRdb's copy has only in-frame clones and leaves some out. Among roughly 200,000 clones listed, 81% were seen once. This sequence joins TRBV28 and TRBJ1-4, with D possibly being TRBD1 (6 bases). Sequencing was done on a sample of PBMCs. The origin of this receptor is a middle-aged man in good health and CMV-seropositive. DNA for the CDR3: TGTGCCATCCTGGACAGCCGTAATGAAAAACTGTTTTTT. It translates to CAILDSRNEKLFF. Together with reference TRBV28 and TRBJ1-4, the CDR3 gives the full variable domain: DVKVTQSSRYLVKRTGEKVFLECVQDMDHENMFWYRQDPGLGLRLIYFSYDVKMKEKGDIPEGYSVSREKKERFSLILESASTNQTSMYLCAILDSRNEKLFFGSGTQLSVL.